The 3 T cell receptor beta chains below were found in one sample sequenced in a study of T-cell memory formation after mild COVID-19. One entry per CDR3 protein, called by TCRdb with MiXCR from the 5' RACE reads. The profile shows hundreds of thousands of distinct CDR3 sequences, about 22% of them singletons. The specimen was PBMCs or a T cell subset sorted from them (not recorded which). Receptor source: an adult woman who had mild COVID-19 (a few samples of this study predate the infection). Cell type and time point are not known.

V usage is TRBV5-1 and J usage is TRBJ2-1; D may match TRBD1 or TRBD2 (5 bases each). The CDR3 loop spans 12 amino acids. Per the germline V gene, CDR1 is SGHRS and CDR2 is YFSETQ. V was trimmed by 0 bases and J by 15 bases, leaving 13 bases between them. The CDR3 here is CASSLETGHRFF. DNA of the CDR3: TGCGCCAGCAGCTTGGAGACGGGGCATCGGTTCTTC.

V is TRBV4-2 and J is TRBJ2-7; D gene ambiguous. Germline CDR1 and CDR2: LGHNA and YNFKEQ. The CDR3 spans 15 residues. The germline V and J ends were trimmed by 0 bases and 6 bases, with 15 bases remaining between them. The CDR3 nucleotides read TGTGCCAGCAGCCAAGAATACCTTGCCATACTCGAGCAGTACTTC. This encodes CASSQEYLAILEQYF.

This clonotype has only a few counts. The chain recombines TRBV24-1 with TRBJ2-1, with D perhaps TRBD1 (5 bases). Trimming took 6 bases from V and 9 from J, leaving 14 bases between them. The CDR3 length is 13 residues. CDR1 is KGHDR, CDR2 SFDVKD, per germline. CDR3 DNA sequence: TGTGCCACCAGTTCAGGGCGATCGGGTGAGCAGTTCTTC. The encoded protein is CATSSGRSGEQFF.